The clone carrying this TCR beta chain was seen repeatedly, ten times or more. Its antigen remains unknown. What was amplified from RNA transcripts were TCR beta CDR3 regions. In the first-round RT-PCR of the TCR CDR3, the HTBI primer set was used. TCRdb recomputed calls from the multiplex PCR reads with MiXCR, one row per CDR3 protein. The sample has hundreds of thousands of distinct CDR3 sequences; around 16% are singletons. This specimen belongs to a study of T cells in Graves' hyperthyroidism and ophthalmopathy. The CDR3 covers 13 residues. Germline V gene sequence: CDR1 SQVTM, CDR2 ANQGSEA. Trimming cost V 6 bases and J 5 bases; bases outside gene matches: 4. Study results and limitations: Researchers found most expanded thyroid clonotypes above 0.001 in blood as well.

The specimen was blood. The sequence came from a woman younger than 45 with Graves' hyperthyroidism. This chain links TRBV29-1 with TRBJ2-3; TRBD1 matches 11 bases. The CDR3, as DNA: TGCAGCGTGGGGACAGGGGGTGAAGATACGCAGTATTTT. Its protein is CSVGTGGEDTQYF.